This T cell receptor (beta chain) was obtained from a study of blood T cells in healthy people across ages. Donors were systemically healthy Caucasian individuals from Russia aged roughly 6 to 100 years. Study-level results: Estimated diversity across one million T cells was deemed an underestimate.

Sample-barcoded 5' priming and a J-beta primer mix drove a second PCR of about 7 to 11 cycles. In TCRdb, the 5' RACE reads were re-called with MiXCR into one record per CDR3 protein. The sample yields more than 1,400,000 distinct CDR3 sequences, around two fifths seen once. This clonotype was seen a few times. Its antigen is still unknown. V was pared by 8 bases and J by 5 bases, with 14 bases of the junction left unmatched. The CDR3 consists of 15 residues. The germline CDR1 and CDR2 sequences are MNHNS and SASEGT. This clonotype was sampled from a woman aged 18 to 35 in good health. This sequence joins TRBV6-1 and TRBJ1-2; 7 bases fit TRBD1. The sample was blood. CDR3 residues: CASVPIPGQSYGYTF. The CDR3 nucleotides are TGTGCCAGCGTGCCTATACCGGGACAGTCATATGGCTACACCTTC.